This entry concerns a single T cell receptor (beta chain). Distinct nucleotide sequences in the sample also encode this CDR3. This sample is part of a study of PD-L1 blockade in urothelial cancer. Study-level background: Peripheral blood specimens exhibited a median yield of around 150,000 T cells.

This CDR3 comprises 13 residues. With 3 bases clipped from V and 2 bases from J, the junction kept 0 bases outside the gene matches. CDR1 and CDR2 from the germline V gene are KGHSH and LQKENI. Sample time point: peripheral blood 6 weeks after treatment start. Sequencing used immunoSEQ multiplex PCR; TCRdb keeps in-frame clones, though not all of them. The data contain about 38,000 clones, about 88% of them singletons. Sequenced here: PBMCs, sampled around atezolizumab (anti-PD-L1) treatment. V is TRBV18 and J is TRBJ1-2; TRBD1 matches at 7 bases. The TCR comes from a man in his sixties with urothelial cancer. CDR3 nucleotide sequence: TGTGCCAGCTCACCGGACAGGAACTATGGCTACACCTTC. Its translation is CASSPDRNYGYTF.